The 6 T cell receptor beta chains reported below all come from one sample, sequenced in a study of human T cells and chemical hapten exposure. TCRdb re-derived calls from the RACE reads in MiXCR, one entry per CDR3 protein. Seen here are 300,000 to 450,000 distinct CDR3 sequences, roughly 4.6% observed once, and the top ten hold approximately 2.8%. As to time point: pre-sensitization, week 0. The treatment was: therapeutic diphenylcyclopropenone sensitization with weekly scalp DPC. The source material was whole blood, sampled in connection with sensitization to the hapten diphenylcyclopropenone (DPC). The receptors shown here come from a woman aged 50 to 60 with alopecia areata. Some clones in this sample may be carry-over from other donors' samples.

This clonotype was counted at least ten times. For the CDR3, the DNA is TGCAGTGCTAGGATAGGAACAGCCTCCTACAATGAGCAGTTCTTC. Translated, it gives CSARIGTASYNEQFF. The gene calls are TRBV20-1 and TRBJ2-1, with D unresolved. V was trimmed by 3 bases and J by 0 bases, leaving 12 bases between them. Germline CDR1 DFQATT, CDR2 SNEGSKA (reference sequence). This CDR3 region has 15 residues.

This clonotype was seen at least ten times. This chain links TRBV20-1 with TRBJ2-3; the D is unclear. There are 12 residues in the CDR3. Trimming stripped 6 bases from V and 0 bases from J, with 7 bases between. Germline lookup yields CDR1 DFQATT and CDR2 SNEGSKA (reference sequence). This CDR3 is CSASISTDTQYF. The CDR3 nucleotides read TGCAGTGCCAGCATTAGCACAGATACGCAGTATTTT.

The chain links TRBV28 to TRBJ1-6; perhaps TRBD1 as D (6 bases). Trimming left V 2 bases short and J 1 base short, with 12 bases between. The CDR3 loop spans 17 amino acids. Germline CDR1 MDHEN, CDR2 SYDVKM. The CDR3 spells CASSLPTGGSYNSPLHF. CDR3 in DNA: TGTGCCAGCAGTTTACCGACAGGCGGGTCCTATAATTCACCCCTCCACTTT.

This clonotype has a count of ten or more. The gene calls are TRBV6-5 and TRBJ2-7, with D tentatively TRBD1 or TRBD2 (6 bases each). With 7 bases removed from V and 4 bases from J, the gap between germline ends came to 20 bases. Germline V gene data show CDR1 as MNHEY and CDR2 as SVGAGI. The CDR3 is made up of 15 amino acids. The CDR3 region is CASTEGGTGIYEQYF. The CDR3 DNA reads TGTGCCAGCACCGAAGGGGGGACCGGGATTTACGAGCAGTACTTC.

This clonotype was picked up many times. This chain joins TRBV20-1 and TRBJ1-6; D unclear. The CDR3 consists of 15 residues. Trimming shortened V by 2 bases and J by 0 bases, and 8 bases separated the two germline ends. CDR1 and CDR2 (germline): DFQATT, SNEGSKA (reference sequence). In DNA, the CDR3 is TGCAGTGCTAGAACCGAACTCTCCTATAATTCACCCCTCCACTTT. This gives the protein CSARTELSYNSPLHF.

This clonotype was recorded many times. The rearrangement links TRBV10-3 to TRBJ1-5; 7 nucleotides line up with TRBD1. The germline V gene has CDR1 ENHRY and CDR2 SYGVKD. The CDR3 extends over 13 amino acids. V lost 10 bases to trimming and J lost 7 bases; unmatched junction nucleotides: 10. CDR3 DNA: TGTGCCACCGCCCAGGGGGTAGGGCAGCCCCAGCATTTT. This codes for CATAQGVGQPQHF.